The T cell receptor (beta chain) under discussion was sequenced for a study of T-cell reconstitution after alpha-beta-depleted transplantation in children. Construction of the TCRbeta library involved unique molecular identifiers. Each CDR3 protein gets one entry after TCRdb re-called the PCR reads with MiXCR. The sample has 450,000 to 600,000 distinct CDR3 sequences, under 15% seen once. Study-wide findings and caveats: Reportedly, only several hundred clones from non-depleted graft cells drove alpha-beta T-cell counts at about two months. Day-60 TCRbeta diversity that was high in some patients was derived from surviving recipient T cells and thymic progenitors. At the one-year point after transplant, T-cell counts and TCRbeta diversity were found to come mostly from T cells that had been newly produced.

Only a few counts were recorded for this clonotype. Its specificity is not known. V lost 1 base, J lost 5 bases, and 8 bases lay in between. This CDR3 comprises 12 residues. The germline gives CDR1 DFQATT, CDR2 SNEGSKA (reference sequence). Sequenced material: PBMCs, mostly from graft donor cells, taken 360 days after TCRalphabeta/CD19-depleted stem cell transplant. V and J are TRBV20-1 and TRBJ2-5, with a tentative D call TRBD2 (6 bases). This clonotype originated in a male patient aged 10-17 years who had a stem cell transplant for acute myeloid leukemia, so the T cells may come from the graft donor. The CDR3 loop is CSARGGVETQYF. As DNA, the CDR3 is TGCAGTGCTAGAGGGGGGGTGGAGACCCAGTACTTC.